The 10 T cell receptor beta chains in this list originate from one sample, sequenced in a study of Ad26.COV2.S vaccination and SARS-CoV-2 variants. The table came from immunoSEQ multiplex PCR; TCRdb's copy has only in-frame clones and leaves some out. The repertoire includes about 420,000 clones, over 75% of them detected once, and about 3.5% sits in the top ten. Sample treatment: over 15 received Ad26.COV2.S at low or high dose, single or two shots; five or six received placebo; per-sample allocation not given. Collection of the samples took place on day 63 after the first injection of vaccine or placebo. This material consisted of peripheral blood, taken in a trial of Ad26.COV2.S vaccine versus placebo. These receptors were obtained from a person between 18 and 65 years old who received the Ad26.COV2.S COVID-19 vaccine or a placebo.

CDR3 loop: CASSSPTPPSYEQYF. The CDR3 nucleotides read TGTGCCAGCAGTTCGCCGACCCCACCCTCCTACGAGCAGTACTTC. The rearrangement uses TRBV28 and TRBJ2-7; D is ambiguous. This CDR3 has 15 amino acids. Germline V gives CDR1 MDHEN, CDR2 SYDVKM. The V gene lost 4 bases and the J gene lost 0 bases, with 13 bases spanning the gap.

The CDR3 sequence is CASSLNRGANSPLHF. In DNA form, the CDR3 reads TGTGCCAGCAGCTTAAATCGGGGAGCGAATTCACCCCTCCACTTT. The chain links TRBV7-2 to TRBJ1-6; D is uncertain. Deletions cut 2 bases from V and 7 bases from J, with 12 bases between. CDR3 length: 15 residues. Germline CDR1 SGHTA, CDR2 FQGNSA.

The chain combines TRBV7-9 with TRBJ1-4; no reliable D call. Germline V CDR1 and CDR2: SEHNR, FQNEAQ (reference sequence). V shed 4 bases and J shed 7 bases, with 10 bases lying between them. The CDR3 is made up of 13 amino acids. CDR3: CASSSRPFEKLFF. The CDR3 coding sequence is TGTGCCAGCAGCTCCCGCCCCTTTGAAAAACTGTTTTTT. Variable domain in full (rest from reference TRBV7-9 and TRBJ1-4): DTGVSQNPRHKITKRGQNVTFRCDPISEHNRLYWYRQTLGQGPEFLTYFQNEAQLEKSRLLSDRFSAERPKGSFSTLEIQRTEQGDSAMYLCASSSRPFEKLFFGSGTQLSVL.

V gene TRBV7-2 combines with J gene TRBJ2-3; weak D call: TRBD1 (6 bases). V lost 4 bases and J lost 11, with 16 bases in between. This CDR3 region has 13 residues. Germline CDR1 SGHTA, CDR2 FQGNSA. The CDR3 coding sequence is TGTGCCAGCAGCTCTTTAAGGACAGCAATGCAGTATTTT. This gives the protein CASSSLRTAMQYF.

This sequence joins TRBV6-5 and TRBJ2-7; no clear D. Per the germline V gene, CDR1 is MNHEY and CDR2 is SVGAGI. This CDR3 spans 13 amino acids. The V and J ends lost 4 bases and 0 bases respectively, with 7 bases between them. The CDR3 bases are TGTGCCAGCAGTTGGGCCAGCTCCTACGAGCAGTACTTC. This sequence encodes CASSWASSYEQYF.

This clone was seen once. The rearrangement uses TRBV5-5 and TRBJ2-4; 7 nucleotides agree with TRBD2. The CDR3 is made up of 14 amino acids. CDR1 and CDR2 from the germline V gene are SGHKS and YYEKEE (reference sequence). Germline trimming cut 4 bases from V and 5 bases from J; bases unmatched to any gene: 6. The CDR3 here is CASSPGGDENIQYF. The DNA for the CDR3 is TGTGCCAGCAGCCCTGGGGGGGACGAAAACATTCAGTACTTC.

The chain recombines TRBV20-1 with TRBJ2-2; perhaps TRBD2 as D (5 bases). The CDR3 has 14 residues. V lost 3 bases and J 3 bases, leaving 11 bases between the germline ends. Germline CDR1 reads DFQATT; CDR2 reads SNEGSKA (reference sequence). CDR3 sequence (DNA): TGCAGTGCTAGTGAGAGGAGGTACACCGGGGAGCTGTTTTTT. Protein sequence: CSASERRYTGELFF.

The chain links TRBV28 to TRBJ1-2, with D maybe TRBD1 (5 bases). The ends were cut back, 4 bases at V and 12 bases at J, with 18 bases in the middle. CDR3 length equals 13 residues. CDR1 is MDHEN, CDR2 SYDVKM, per germline. The CDR3 bases are TGTGCCAGCAGTTCCGGGGGGAGCTGGAGGAACACCTTC. This gives the protein CASSSGGSWRNTF.

This sequence joins TRBV7-9 and TRBJ1-5, with a possible D match to TRBD1 (6 bases). Germline loops: CDR1 SEHNR, CDR2 FQNEAQ (reference sequence). CDR3 length: 17 amino acids. V was trimmed by 1 base and J by 3 bases, leaving 16 bases between them. CDR3 sequence: CASSLGRQGPYNQPQHF. CDR3 DNA: TGTGCCAGCAGCTTAGGAAGGCAGGGGCCATACAATCAGCCCCAGCATTTT.

The V gene is TRBV7-2, the J gene TRBJ2-7; TRBD2 aligns across 10 bases. After removal of 3 bases from V and 2 bases from J, the junction contained 7 bases not matched to a gene. The germline V gene encodes CDR1 SGHTA and CDR2 FQGNSA. CDR3 length: 16 amino acids. Written as DNA, the CDR3 is TGTGCCAGCAGCTTCGGGGGGCTAGCGGGGGCCTACGAGCAGTACTTC. It encodes CASSFGGLAGAYEQYF.